Listed below are T cell receptor beta chains from one sample, sequenced in a study of blood T cell repertoires in COVID-19. Assay used: immunoSEQ multiplex PCR; TCRdb lists only in-frame clones, some missing. This table holds over 150,000 clones, around 86% found once. Sequenced: peripheral blood. Receptor source: a woman aged 80 or over with COVID-19, enrolled during active disease. The CDR3 runs from the conserved cysteine through the conserved F or W. A D gene is named only where the DNA matches it firmly. Not every row has a clone size; where given, it reads once, few, many or a size class.

CASSLDRLVDTQYF TGTGCCAGCAGTTTGGACAGGCTGGTAGATACGCAGTATTTT once TRBJ2-3 TRBV28 TRBD1
CASFQAGFTEAFF TGTGCCAGCTTCCAGGCAGGGTTCACTGAAGCTTTCTTT . TRBJ1-1 TRBV18 .
CASTRQTGSYEQYF TGCGCCAGCACAAGACAGACCGGATCCTACGAGCAGTACTTC . TRBJ2-7 TRBV10-2 .
CASSQPGQGPLEAFF TGTGCCAGCAGTCAACCGGGACAGGGCCCGCTAGAAGCTTTCTTT . TRBJ1-1 TRBV6-5 TRBD1
CASKTGSYNSPLHF TGTGCCAGTAAGACAGGATCCTATAATTCACCCCTCCACTTT . TRBJ1-6 TRBV19 .
CASSMRGRLAGAGELFF TGTGCCAGTAGTATGAGGGGTCGGCTAGCGGGGGCCGGGGAGCTGTTTTTT few TRBJ2-2 TRBV19 TRBD2
CASSLGREGPYTF TGTGCCAGCAGCTTGGGACGGGAGGGGCCCTACACCTTC . TRBJ1-2 TRBV5-5 .
CATSSRQGYEQYF TGTGCCACCAGCAGTAGACAGGGCTACGAGCAGTACTTC . TRBJ2-7 TRBV15 TRBD1
CSVAAGQTLGGYTF TGCAGCGTCGCCGCGGGACAGACCTTGGGGGGCTACACCTTC . TRBJ1-2 TRBV29-1 TRBD1
CASSSPITSGYTDTQYF TGTGCCAGCAGTTCCCCTATCACTAGCGGTTACACAGATACGCAGTATTTT once TRBJ2-3 TRBV28 TRBD2
CASSLKAGGQETQYF TGTGCCAGCAGCTTAAAGGCGGGAGGTCAAGAGACCCAGTACTTC . TRBJ2-5 TRBV7-3 TRBD2
CASRESAGELFF TGCGCCAGCAGGGAGAGTGCCGGGGAGCTGTTTTTT . TRBJ2-2 TRBV5-1 .
CASSVGTSVQETQYF TGTGCCAGCAGCGTAGGGACATCTGTCCAAGAGACCCAGTACTTC . TRBJ2-5 TRBV9 .
CAISESGRGLTEAFF TGTGCCATCAGTGAGTCGGGCAGGGGTCTTACTGAAGCTTTCTTT . TRBJ1-1 TRBV10-3 .
CASSSERPEITDTQYF TGTGCCAGCAGCTCAGAGCGGCCAGAGATCACAGATACGCAGTATTTT . TRBJ2-3 TRBV7-2 .
CASSPGGANEKLFF TGCGCCAGCAGTCCCGGGGGTGCTAATGAAAAACTGTTTTTT once TRBJ1-4 TRBV5-1 .
CASSVLGSSGNTIYF TGTGCCAGCAGTGTGTTGGGGAGCTCTGGAAACACCATATATTTT . TRBJ1-3 TRBV25-1 .
CASSPGQGHGYTF TGCGCCAGCAGCCCCGGACAGGGTCATGGCTACACCTTC . TRBJ1-2 TRBV5-1 TRBD1
CASSLTVQETQYF TGTGCCAGCAGCTTGACAGTACAAGAGACCCAGTACTTC . TRBJ2-5 TRBV7-2 .
CASSLSQGGSSYEQYF TGTGCCAGCAGTTTATCGCAGGGAGGAAGCTCCTACGAGCAGTACTTC . TRBJ2-7 TRBV28 .
CASSQTRTSFQGEQYF TGTGCCAGCAGCCAAACCCGGACTAGCTTCCAGGGGGAGCAGTACTTC . TRBJ2-7 TRBV3-1/TRBV3-2 TRBD2
CASIQEIHGNTIYF TGTGCCAGCATACAGGAAATTCATGGAAACACCATATATTTT . TRBJ1-3 TRBV5-5 .
CARSHTCFF TGTGCCAGAAGCCACACATGTTTCTTC . TRBJ2-1 TRBV5-3 .
CASSPTGGSEKLFF TGCGCCAGCAGCCCGACAGGGGGTTCTGAAAAACTGTTTTTT . TRBJ1-4 TRBV5-1 TRBD1
CASSIGWASTDTQYF TGTGCCAGTAGTATAGGGTGGGCTAGCACAGATACGCAGTATTTT . TRBJ2-3 TRBV19 .
CASSPPPTEMIELFF TGTGCCAGCAGTCCCCCCCCCACAGAGATGATAGAACTGTTTTTT . TRBJ1-4 TRBV28 .
CASSPRQGSGRYGKNIQYF TGTGCCAGCAGTCCCCGACAGGGTAGCGGGAGATATGGCAAAAACATTCAGTACTTC . TRBJ2-4 TRBV28 TRBD2
CASRENRGASPLHF TGTGCCAGCAGAGAAAACAGGGGAGCTTCACCCCTCCACTTT . TRBJ1-6 TRBV7-9 TRBD1
CASRLRESYQETQYF TGTGCCAGCAGATTGCGGGAATCGTACCAAGAGACCCAGTACTTC . TRBJ2-5 TRBV6-4 .
CASSDPRGIGNQPQHF TGTGCCAGCAGTGATCCCCGCGGGATCGGTAATCAGCCCCAGCATTTT . TRBJ1-5 TRBV6-1 .
CASSLNPNSPTVKLFF TGTGCCAGCAGTTTAAACCCCAACAGCCCGACCGTAAAACTGTTTTTT . TRBJ1-4 TRBV27 .
CASSPFRTGGTGELFF TGTGCCAGCTCACCGTTTAGGACAGGCGGGACCGGGGAGCTGTTTTTT . TRBJ2-2 TRBV18 TRBD1
CASSPRLAGLSYEQYF TGTGCCAGCAGTCCGCGACTAGCGGGACTCTCCTACGAGCAGTACTTC . TRBJ2-7 TRBV6-2/TRBV6-3 TRBD2
CATSRDLYQETQYF TGTGCCACCAGCAGGGACTTGTACCAAGAGACCCAGTACTTC . TRBJ2-5 TRBV15 .
CASSPPLQEKLFF TGTGCCAGTAGTCCCCCCCTACAGGAAAAACTGTTTTTT . TRBJ1-4 TRBV19 .
CASSPSPNQPQHF TGTGCCAGCAGCCCAAGCCCCAATCAGCCCCAGCATTTT . TRBJ1-5 TRBV3-1/TRBV3-2 .
CASSYNTGELFF TGTGCCAGCAGCTACAACACCGGGGAGCTGTTTTTT . TRBJ2-2 TRBV28 .
CASSVLPSGLETQYF TGTGCCAGCAGCGTCCTCCCCTCAGGCCTAGAGACCCAGTACTTC . TRBJ2-5 TRBV7-9 .
CASSSSGTGFEKLFF TGTGCCAGCAGTTCCTCCGGGACAGGGTTTGAAAAACTGTTTTTT . TRBJ1-4 TRBV28 TRBD1
CASSLMTSAQETQYF TGCGCCAGCAGCTTGATGACTAGCGCCCAAGAGACCCAGTACTTC . TRBJ2-5 TRBV5-1 TRBD2
CAISGHSSYNEQFF TGTGCCATCAGTGGGCACAGCTCCTACAATGAGCAGTTCTTC once TRBJ2-1 TRBV10-3 .
CASRLTPTDTQYF TGTGCCAGCAGACTTACCCCAACAGATACGCAGTATTTT . TRBJ2-3 TRBV7-2 .
CASSFGQGRFIDTQYF TGTGCCAGCAGTTTCGGACAGGGAAGGTTTATAGATACGCAGTATTTT . TRBJ2-3 TRBV28 TRBD1
CASSGQGYQPQHF TGTGCCAGTTCCGGACAGGGGTATCAGCCCCAGCATTTT . TRBJ1-5 TRBV19 TRBD1
CASSGLLGGASNEQYF TGTGCCAGCAGTGGATTGTTAGGGGGGGCCTCCAACGAGCAGTACTTC . TRBJ2-7 TRBV2 .
CATEATTSHNTVFNEQFF TGTGCCACCGAGGCAACCACTAGCCACAATACCGTGTTCAATGAGCAGTTCTTC . TRBJ2-1 TRBV24-1 .
CASRSGTGTNYGYTF TGTGCCAGCAGATCCGGGACAGGGACCAACTATGGCTACACCTTC . TRBJ1-2 TRBV6-5 TRBD1
CASSLAVGLNYGYTF TGTGCCAGCAGCTTAGCGGTAGGACTTAACTATGGCTACACCTTC once TRBJ1-2 TRBV11-2 .
CASTPGGFGTDTQYF TGCGCCAGCACTCCGGGAGGGTTTGGCACAGATACGCAGTATTTT . TRBJ2-3 TRBV5-1 TRBD2
CASSQLDRPSGNTIYF TGTGCCAGCAGCCAACTAGACAGGCCCTCTGGAAACACCATATATTTT . TRBJ1-3 TRBV3-1/TRBV3-2 .
CASSLDASSGNTIYF TGCGCCAGCAGCTTGGACGCCAGCTCTGGAAACACCATATATTTT . TRBJ1-3 TRBV5-1 .
CATSSGEARPYEQYF TGTGCCACCAGCAGCGGCGAGGCGCGCCCCTACGAGCAGTACTTC . TRBJ2-7 TRBV15 .
CASSLAGGSTKNIQYF TGTGCCAGCAGCTTAGCAGGGGGCTCGACCAAAAACATTCAGTACTTC . TRBJ2-4 TRBV7-9 TRBD1
CASSPTGSLSGANVLTF TGTGCCAGCAGTCCCACGGGGAGCCTCTCTGGGGCCAACGTCCTGACTTTC . TRBJ2-6 TRBV25-1 .
CASRRTGGNGYTF TGTGCCAGCCGTAGGACAGGGGGAAATGGCTACACCTTC . TRBJ1-2 TRBV6-5 TRBD1
CATKPGPSGEQYF TGTGCCACGAAACCGGGCCCATCGGGGGAGCAGTACTTC . TRBJ2-7 TRBV24-1 .
CASSLRGFTNTEAFF TGCGCCAGCAGCTTAAGGGGGTTCACGAACACTGAAGCTTTCTTT few TRBJ1-1 TRBV5-1 .